The 6 T cell receptor beta chains below were found in one sample sequenced in a study of cytomegalovirus exposure and HLA in healthy donors. Researchers ran the PCR with 60 Vbeta and 13 Jbeta primers. Method: immunoSEQ multiplex PCR; TCRdb's copy keeps in-frame clones and lacks some. In the table there are around 200,000 clones, 62% of which are singletons. Sample: PBMCs. These receptors were collected from a middle-aged man in good health and CMV-seronegative.

V is TRBV10-3 and J is TRBJ2-3; D not resolved. Trimming left V 0 bases short and J 2 bases short, with 15 bases between. The CDR3 is made up of 17 amino acids. Germline CDR1 is ENHRY and CDR2 is SYGVKD. Here the CDR3 DNA reads TGTGCCATCAGTGAGTCGATCGCGTCCTCAAACACAGATACGCAGTATTTT. It translates to CAISESIASSNTDTQYF.

This clone was counted only a few times. The gene calls are TRBV5-1 and TRBJ1-2; 7 nucleotides agree with TRBD1. Germline loops: CDR1 SGHRS, CDR2 YFSETQ. Germline trimming cut 4 bases from V and 7 bases from J; bases unmatched to any gene: 13. The CDR3 has 15 amino acids. The CDR3 sequence is CASSPPLEGASGYTF. DNA of the CDR3: TGCGCCAGCAGCCCCCCTTTAGAGGGGGCAAGTGGCTACACCTTC.

CDR3: CASRELSNQPQHF. For the CDR3, the DNA is TGTGCCAGCAGAGAACTAAGCAATCAGCCCCAGCATTTT. The V gene is TRBV28, the J gene TRBJ1-5; D not certain. The CDR3 runs 13 residues. V lost 6 bases to trimming and J lost 1 base, with 7 bases between them. Looked up from germline, CDR1 is MDHEN and CDR2 is SYDVKM. Full variable domain (rest looked up from reference TRBV28 and TRBJ1-5): DVKVTQSSRYLVKRTGEKVFLECVQDMDHENMFWYRQDPGLGLRLIYFSYDVKMKEKGDIPEGYSVSREKKERFSLILESASTNQTSMYLCASRELSNQPQHFGDGTRLSIL.

This clone came up a few times. This chain links TRBV19 with TRBJ2-1; a weak D match, TRBD2 (6 bases). Germline CDR1 LNHDA, CDR2 SQIVND (reference sequence). This CDR3 is built from 14 residues. Trimming took off 7 bases at V and 5 bases at J, with 15 bases between the two ends. This CDR3 is CASMSPGVHNEQFF. The DNA of the CDR3 is TGTGCCAGTATGAGTCCGGGAGTTCACAATGAGCAGTTCTTC.

This clone was seen more than once but under ten times. V is TRBV28 and J is TRBJ2-7, with 10 positions matching TRBD1. J gave up 3 bases and V 2 bases, and 4 bases lay outside the gene matches. This CDR3 comprises 15 residues. CDR1 and CDR2 (germline): MDHEN, SYDVKM. In nucleotides, the CDR3 is TGTGCCAGCAGTTTACGACAGGGGGCCGTCTACGAGCAGTACTTC. The encoded protein is CASSLRQGAVYEQYF.

The DNA for the CDR3 is TGTGCCAGCAGCCAAGGACTAGTGGGGCACAACACTGAAGCTTTCTTT. The encoded protein is CASSQGLVGHNTEAFF. The chain joins TRBV4-2 to TRBJ1-1; D might be TRBD1 (5 bases). Per germline, CDR1 LGHNA and CDR2 YNFKEQ. Trimming took off 1 base at V and 2 bases at J, with 14 bases between the two ends. The CDR3 covers 16 residues.